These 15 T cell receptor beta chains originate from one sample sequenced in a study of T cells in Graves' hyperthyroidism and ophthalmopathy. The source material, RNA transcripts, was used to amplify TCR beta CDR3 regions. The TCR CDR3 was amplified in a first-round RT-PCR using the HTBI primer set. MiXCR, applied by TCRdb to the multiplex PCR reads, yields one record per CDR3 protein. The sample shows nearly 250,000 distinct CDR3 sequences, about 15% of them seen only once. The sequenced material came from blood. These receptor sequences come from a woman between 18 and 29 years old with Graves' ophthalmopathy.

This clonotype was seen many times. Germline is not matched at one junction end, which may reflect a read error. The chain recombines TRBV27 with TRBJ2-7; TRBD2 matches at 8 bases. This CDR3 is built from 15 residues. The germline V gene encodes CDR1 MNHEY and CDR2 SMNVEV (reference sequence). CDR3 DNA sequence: TGTGCCAGCAGGATAGCGCGGACTAGCTCCCACGAGCAGTACTTC. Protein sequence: CASRIARTSSHEQYF.

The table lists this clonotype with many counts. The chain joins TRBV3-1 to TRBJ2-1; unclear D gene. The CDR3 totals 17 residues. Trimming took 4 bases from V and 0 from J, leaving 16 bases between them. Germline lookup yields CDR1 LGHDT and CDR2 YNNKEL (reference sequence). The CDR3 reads CASSPHLSGDSYNEQFF. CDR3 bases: TGTGCCAGCAGCCCCCATTTGTCGGGTGACTCCTACAATGAGCAGTTCTTC.

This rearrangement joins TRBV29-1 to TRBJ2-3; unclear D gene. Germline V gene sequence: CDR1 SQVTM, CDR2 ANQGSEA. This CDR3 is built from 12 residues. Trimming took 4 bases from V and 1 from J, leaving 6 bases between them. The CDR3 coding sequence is TGCAGCGTTGGGGCGGGCACAGATACGCAGTATTTT. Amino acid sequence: CSVGAGTDTQYF.

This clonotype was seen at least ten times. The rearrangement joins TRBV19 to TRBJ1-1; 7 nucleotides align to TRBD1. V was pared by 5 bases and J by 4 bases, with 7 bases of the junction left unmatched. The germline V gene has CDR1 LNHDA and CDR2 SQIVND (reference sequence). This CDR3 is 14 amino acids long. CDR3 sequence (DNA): TGTGCCAGTAGTCAACAGGGGAGAGGCACTGAAGCTTTCTTT. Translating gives CASSQQGRGTEAFF.

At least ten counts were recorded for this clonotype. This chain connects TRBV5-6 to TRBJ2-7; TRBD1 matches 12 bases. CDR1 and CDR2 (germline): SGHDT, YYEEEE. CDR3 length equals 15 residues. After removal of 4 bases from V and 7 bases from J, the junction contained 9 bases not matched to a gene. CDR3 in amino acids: CASSPPGQGALEQYF. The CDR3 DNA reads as TGTGCCAGCAGCCCGCCGGGACAGGGGGCTTTGGAGCAGTACTTC.

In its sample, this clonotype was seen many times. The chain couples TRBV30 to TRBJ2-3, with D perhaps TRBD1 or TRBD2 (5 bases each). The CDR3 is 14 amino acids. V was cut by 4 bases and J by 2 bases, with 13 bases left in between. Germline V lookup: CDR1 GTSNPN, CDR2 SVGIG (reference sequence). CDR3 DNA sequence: TGTGCCTGGAACCGGGACCTATACACAGATACGCAGTATTTT. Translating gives CAWNRDLYTDTQYF.

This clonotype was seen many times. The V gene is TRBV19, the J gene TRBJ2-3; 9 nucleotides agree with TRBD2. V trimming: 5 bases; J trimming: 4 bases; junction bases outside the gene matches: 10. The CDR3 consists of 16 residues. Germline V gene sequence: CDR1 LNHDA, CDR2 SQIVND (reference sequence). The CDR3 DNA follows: TGTGCCAGTAGTGAAAAAGCGGGAGGTGGTGCAGATACGCAGTATTTT. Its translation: CASSEKAGGGADTQYF. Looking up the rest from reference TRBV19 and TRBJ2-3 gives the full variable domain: DGGITQSPKYLFRKEGQNVTLSCEQNLNHDAMYWYRQDPGQGLRLIYYSQIVNDFQKGDIAEGYSVSREKKESFPLTVTSAQKNPTAFYLCASSEKAGGGADTQYFGPGTRLTVL.

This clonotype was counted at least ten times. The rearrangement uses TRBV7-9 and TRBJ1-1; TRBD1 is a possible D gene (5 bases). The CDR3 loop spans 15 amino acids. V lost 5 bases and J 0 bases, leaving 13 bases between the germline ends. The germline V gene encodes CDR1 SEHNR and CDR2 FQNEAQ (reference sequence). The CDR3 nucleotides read TGTGCCAGCAGCCCCGGGACGAGAATGAACACTGAAGCTTTCTTT. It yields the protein CASSPGTRMNTEAFF.

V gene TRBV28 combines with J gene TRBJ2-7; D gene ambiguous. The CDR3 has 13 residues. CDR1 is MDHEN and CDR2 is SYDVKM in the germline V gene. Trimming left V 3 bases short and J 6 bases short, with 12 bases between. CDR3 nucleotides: TGTGCCAGCAGTTTCACCCAGAGGAGCGAGCAGTACTTC. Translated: CASSFTQRSEQYF.

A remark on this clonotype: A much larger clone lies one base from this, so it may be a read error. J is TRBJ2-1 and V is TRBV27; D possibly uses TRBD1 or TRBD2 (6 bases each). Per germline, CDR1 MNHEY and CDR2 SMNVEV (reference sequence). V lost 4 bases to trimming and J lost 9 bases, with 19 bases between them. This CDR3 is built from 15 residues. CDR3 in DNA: TGTGCCAGCAGTTCGTGGGGGGCGGGATTGGGTGAGCAGTTCTTC. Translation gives CASSSWGAGLGEQFF.

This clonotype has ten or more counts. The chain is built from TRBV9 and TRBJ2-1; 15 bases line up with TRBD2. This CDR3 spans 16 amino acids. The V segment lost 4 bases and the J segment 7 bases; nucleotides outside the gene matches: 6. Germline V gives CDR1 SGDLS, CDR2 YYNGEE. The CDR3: CASSFPGTSGRNEQFF. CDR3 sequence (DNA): TGTGCCAGCAGCTTCCCCGGGACTAGCGGGAGGAATGAGCAGTTCTTC.

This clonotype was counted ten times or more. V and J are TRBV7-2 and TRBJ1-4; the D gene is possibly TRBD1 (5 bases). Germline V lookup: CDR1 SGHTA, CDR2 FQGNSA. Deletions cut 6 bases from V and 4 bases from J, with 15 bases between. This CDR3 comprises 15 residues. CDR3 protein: CASSRTLGVNEKLFF. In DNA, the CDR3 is TGTGCCAGCAGTCGTACTCTGGGGGTTAATGAAAAACTGTTTTTT.

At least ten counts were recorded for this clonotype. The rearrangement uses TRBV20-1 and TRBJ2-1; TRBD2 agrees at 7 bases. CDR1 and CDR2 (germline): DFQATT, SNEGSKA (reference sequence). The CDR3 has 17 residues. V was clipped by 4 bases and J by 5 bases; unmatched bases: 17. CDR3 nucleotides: TGCAGTGCTACCCTACCCCTTCTAGCGGCTTCGCACAATGAGCAGTTCTTC. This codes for CSATLPLLAASHNEQFF.

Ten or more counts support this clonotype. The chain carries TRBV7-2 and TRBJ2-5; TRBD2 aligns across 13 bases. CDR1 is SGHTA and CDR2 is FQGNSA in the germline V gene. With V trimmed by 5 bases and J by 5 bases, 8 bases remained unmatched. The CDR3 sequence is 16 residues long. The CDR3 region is CASSERGLAGVETQYF. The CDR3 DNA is TGTGCCAGCAGCGAAAGAGGACTAGCGGGAGTCGAGACCCAGTACTTC.

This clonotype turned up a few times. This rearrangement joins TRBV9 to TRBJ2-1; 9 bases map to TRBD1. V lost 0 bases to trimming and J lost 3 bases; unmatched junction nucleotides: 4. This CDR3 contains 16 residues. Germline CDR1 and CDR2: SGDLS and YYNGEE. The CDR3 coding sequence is TGTGCCAGCAGCGTAGGGGGACAGGGTTTCTACAATGAGCAGTTCTTC. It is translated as CASSVGGQGFYNEQFF.